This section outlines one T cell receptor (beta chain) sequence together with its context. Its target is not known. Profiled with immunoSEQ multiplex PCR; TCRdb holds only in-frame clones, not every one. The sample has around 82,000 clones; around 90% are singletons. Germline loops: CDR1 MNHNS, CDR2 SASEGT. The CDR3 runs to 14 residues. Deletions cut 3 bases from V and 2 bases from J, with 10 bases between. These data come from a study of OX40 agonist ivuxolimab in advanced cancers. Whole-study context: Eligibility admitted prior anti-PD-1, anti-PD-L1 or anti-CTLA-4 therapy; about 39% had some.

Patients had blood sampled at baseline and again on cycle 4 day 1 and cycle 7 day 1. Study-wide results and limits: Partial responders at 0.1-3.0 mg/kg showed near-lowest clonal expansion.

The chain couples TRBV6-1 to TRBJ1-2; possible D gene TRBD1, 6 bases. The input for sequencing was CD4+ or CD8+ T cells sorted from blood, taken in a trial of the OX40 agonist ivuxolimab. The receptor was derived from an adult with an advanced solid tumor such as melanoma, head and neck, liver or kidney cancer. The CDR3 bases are TGTGCCAGCAGTGATTCGGGACAAAACTATGGCTACACCTTC. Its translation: CASSDSGQNYGYTF.